This T cell receptor beta chain was recorded in a study of CD4+ T cells in melanoma. The study's findings and limits: Diverse differentiation states were reported for melanoma neoantigen-specific CD4+ T cells. A reported correlation linked neoantigen-specific CD4+ T cells to CD8+, macrophage and B cell function.

Notes on this clone: Its antigen is not known.

TCRdb's table, derived via immunoSEQ multiplex PCR, lists solely in-frame clones and lacks some. The table has roughly 21,000 clones, around 78% seen once; the top ten hold 9.7%. Germline V gene sequence: CDR1 MNHEY, CDR2 SVGAGI. CDR3 length: 11 residues. Trimming at V came to 8 bases and at J to 13 bases, leaving 10 bases not matched to a gene. This receptor was identified in a human donor with melanoma. The chain carries TRBV6-5 and TRBJ2-7, with TRBD1 identical over 8 bases. The CDR3 nucleotides are TGTGCCAGCTTACAGCAGGGGGCGGAATACTTC. Translation gives CASLQQGAEYF.